This note documents a single TCR beta chain sequence. Its antigen is still unknown. The CDR3 covers 15 residues. The junction had 12 bases not matched to a gene; V was cut back by 4 bases and J by 11 bases. The germline gives CDR1 LGHNA, CDR2 YSLEER. Those donating, healthy Caucasian individuals from Russia, were aged roughly 6 to 90. PBMCs were isolated at a quantity of at least 6 million per sample. Per sample, at least 5.5 micrograms of total RNA were extracted. Alongside a J-beta primer mix, a sample-barcoded 5' primer served in a second PCR lasting roughly 7 to 11 cycles. TCRdb itself ran the 5' RACE reads through MiXCR, one entry per CDR3 protein. Of 1.5 million to 2 million distinct CDR3 sequences in the sample, roughly 50% were seen once. The data belong to a study of blood T cells in healthy people across ages. Study-wide findings and caveats: CMV status of donors was not determined, possibly confounding expanded clonotype changes.

J is TRBJ1-5 and V is TRBV4-3; 9 bases are a match to TRBD1. What was sequenced was blood. The receptor's source is a woman in her thirties or forties in good health. The CDR3 is CASSRIGQGPKTQHF. The CDR3 region has the DNA TGCGCCAGCAGCCGGATAGGACAGGGGCCGAAGACCCAGCATTTT.